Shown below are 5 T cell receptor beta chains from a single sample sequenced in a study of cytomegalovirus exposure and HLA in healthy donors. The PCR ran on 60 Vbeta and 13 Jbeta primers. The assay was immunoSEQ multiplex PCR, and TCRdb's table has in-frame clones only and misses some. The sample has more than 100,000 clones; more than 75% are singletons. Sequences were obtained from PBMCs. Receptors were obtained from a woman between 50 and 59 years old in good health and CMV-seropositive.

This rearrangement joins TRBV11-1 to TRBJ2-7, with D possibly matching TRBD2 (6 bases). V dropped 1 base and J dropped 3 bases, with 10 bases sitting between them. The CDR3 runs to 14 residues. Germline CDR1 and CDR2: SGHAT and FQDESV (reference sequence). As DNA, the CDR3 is TGTGCCAGCAGCTTAGGGGGAGGAGGCTACGAGCAGTACTTC. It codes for CASSLGGGGYEQYF.

CDR3 sequence: CASSDGTTLNEQFF. In nucleotides, the CDR3 is TGTGCCAGTAGTGACGGGACTACTTTAAATGAGCAGTTCTTC. The V gene is TRBV19, the J gene TRBJ2-1, with 7 bases matching TRBD2. V was pared by 5 bases and J by 7 bases, with 8 bases of the junction left unmatched. Germline CDR1 reads LNHDA; CDR2 reads SQIVND (reference sequence). There are 14 residues in the CDR3.

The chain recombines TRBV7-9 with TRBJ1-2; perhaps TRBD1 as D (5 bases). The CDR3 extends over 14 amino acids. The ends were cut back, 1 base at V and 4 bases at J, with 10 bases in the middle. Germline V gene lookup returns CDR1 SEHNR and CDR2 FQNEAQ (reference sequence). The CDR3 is CASSLGRASYGYTF. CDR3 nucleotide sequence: TGTGCCAGCAGCTTAGGCAGGGCAAGCTATGGCTACACCTTC.

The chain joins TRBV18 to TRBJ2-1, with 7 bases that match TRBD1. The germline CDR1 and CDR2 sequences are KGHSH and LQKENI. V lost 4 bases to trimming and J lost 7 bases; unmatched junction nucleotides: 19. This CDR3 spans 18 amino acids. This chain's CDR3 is CASSQALEGGLVKNEQFF. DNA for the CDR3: TGTGCCAGCTCACAAGCCCTTGAAGGGGGCCTAGTGAAGAATGAGCAGTTCTTC. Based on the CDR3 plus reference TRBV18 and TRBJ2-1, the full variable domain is NAGVMQNPRHLVRRRGQEARLRCSPMKGHSHVYWYRQLPEEGLKFMVYLQKENIIDESGMPKERFSAEFPKEGPSILRIQQVVRGDSAAYFCASSQALEGGLVKNEQFFGPGTRLTVL.

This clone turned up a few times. The CDR3 here is CATSRRVGLAESGGQFF. In DNA form, the CDR3 reads TGTGCCACCAGCAGGCGTGTGGGACTAGCGGAAAGTGGGGGGCAGTTCTTC. The chain has TRBV15 and TRBJ2-1; 11 bases line up with TRBD2. This CDR3 region has 17 residues. Trimming at V came to 3 bases and at J to 12 bases, leaving 16 bases not matched to a gene. The germline gives CDR1 LNHNV, CDR2 YYDKDF (reference sequence).